This T cell receptor (beta chain) derives from a study of cytomegalovirus exposure and HLA in healthy donors. Primers included in the PCR were 60 Vbeta and 13 Jbeta primers. Profiling relied on immunoSEQ multiplex PCR, and the TCRdb table lists in-frame clones only, not all of them. The top ten clones hold around 0.98% of a sample with 150,000 to 200,000 clones, almost 80% of them seen once. The TCR sequence derives from a woman aged 45-60 years in good health and CMV-seropositive. Sequenced material: PBMCs.

The CDR3 sequence is CASSYGEPRGYGYTF. CDR3 DNA sequence: TGTGCCAGCAGTTATGGGGAACCGCGGGGCTATGGCTACACCTTC. The chain joins TRBV6-6 to TRBJ1-2; unclear D gene. This CDR3 comprises 15 residues. In germline, CDR1 is MNHNY, CDR2 SVGAGI (reference sequence). Trimming removed 3 bases at V and 4 bases at J, with 15 bases between.